Below, 20 T cell receptor beta chains from the same sample are listed, as sequenced in a study of lymphopenia after photon versus proton radiotherapy. Sequencing used immunoSEQ multiplex PCR; TCRdb keeps in-frame clones, though not all of them. The data show about 35,000 clones, around 90% seen once. This specimen was peripheral blood, taken from a patient treated with photon-based radiotherapy. The receptor set was obtained from a man in his 60s with cholangiocarcinoma.

This chain uses TRBV7-2 with TRBJ2-2; D unresolved. The V gene lost 5 bases and the J gene lost 3 bases, with 7 bases spanning the gap. CDR3 length: 13 amino acids. Germline values: CDR1 SGHTA, CDR2 FQGNSA. CDR3 residues: CASSEDYTGELFF. In DNA, the CDR3 is TGTGCCAGCAGCGAAGACTACACCGGGGAGCTGTTTTTT.

V gene TRBV28 combines with J gene TRBJ1-4, with unresolved D. The CDR3 extends over 12 amino acids. Trimming took off 5 bases at V and 7 bases at J, with 8 bases between the two ends. Germline V lookup: CDR1 MDHEN, CDR2 SYDVKM. CDR3 in amino acids: CASSGPGEKLFF. The CDR3 DNA is TGTGCCAGCAGTGGACCGGGTGAAAAACTGTTTTTT.

V is TRBV7-2 and J is TRBJ1-5; maybe TRBD1 (5 bases). V lost 5 bases to trimming and J lost 7 bases, with 12 bases between them. The CDR3 is made up of 13 amino acids. Germline CDR1 SGHTA, CDR2 FQGNSA. The CDR3 DNA sequence: TGTGCCAGCAGCCCAGCGGGGGACCAGCCCCAGCATTTT. Residues: CASSPAGDQPQHF. Based on the CDR3 plus reference TRBV7-2 and TRBJ1-5, the full variable domain is GAGVSQSPSNKVTEKGKDVELRCDPISGHTALYWYRQSLGQGLEFLIYFQGNSAPDKSGLPSDRFSAERTGGSVSTLTIQRTQQEDSAVYLCASSPAGDQPQHFGDGTRLSIL.

This chain uses TRBV4-2 with TRBJ2-1, with TRBD2 identical over 10 bases. The CDR3 loop spans 15 amino acids. V trimming: 4 bases; J trimming: 2 bases; junction bases outside the gene matches: 2. Germline-derived CDR1 and CDR2 are LGHNA and YNFKEQ. The CDR3 DNA follows: TGTGCCAGCAGCCCAGCGGGGGGGGCCTACAATGAGCAGTTCTTC. This translates into CASSPAGGAYNEQFF.

This chain uses TRBV27 with TRBJ1-2, with D perhaps matching TRBD1 (6 bases). CDR3 length: 14 amino acids. Germline values: CDR1 MNHEY, CDR2 SMNVEV (reference sequence). V lost 3 bases and J 2 bases, leaving 10 bases between the germline ends. The CDR3 DNA sequence: TGTGCCAGCAGTTTCGCAGGACAGAACTATGGCTACACCTTC. This gives the protein CASSFAGQNYGYTF.

The genes are TRBV7-8 and TRBJ1-5, with D possibly matching TRBD1 (5 bases). This CDR3 has 16 amino acids. V was shortened by 1 base and J by 4 bases, with 14 bases between the two germline ends. Germline V gene lookup returns CDR1 SGHVS and CDR2 FQNEAQ. The CDR3 loop is CASSLEIAGTNQPQHF. The CDR3 DNA reads TGTGCCAGCAGCTTAGAGATAGCAGGGACGAATCAGCCCCAGCATTTT.

V and J are TRBV7-9 and TRBJ1-3, with D tentatively TRBD1 (6 bases). The CDR3 extends over 15 amino acids. V was trimmed by 5 bases and J by 0 bases, leaving 11 bases between them. Germline V gene sequence: CDR1 SEHNR, CDR2 FQNEAQ (reference sequence). CDR3 bases: TGTGCCAGCAGCCCCCACAGGGCCTCTGGAAACACCATATATTTT. Its protein is CASSPHRASGNTIYF.

The chain employs TRBV15 and TRBJ2-3; the D is unclear. V was pared by 4 bases and J by 3 bases, with 11 bases between. The CDR3 spans 14 residues. The V gene's germline CDR1 is LNHNV and CDR2 YYDKDF (reference sequence). CDR3 region: CATSTGIDTDTQYF. CDR3 in DNA: TGTGCCACCAGCACCGGAATTGATACAGATACGCAGTATTTT.

This clone turned up a few times. This chain links TRBV7-3 with TRBJ2-1; TRBD2 is a possible D gene (5 bases). Germline V gene sequence: CDR1 SGHTA, CDR2 FQGTGA. The CDR3 loop spans 15 amino acids. The V gene lost 5 bases and the J gene lost 3 bases, with 14 bases spanning the gap. CDR3 sequence: CASSPEATLYNEQFF. As DNA, the CDR3 is TGTGCCAGCAGCCCGGAGGCTACGCTCTACAATGAGCAGTTCTTC.

V usage is TRBV7-8 and J usage is TRBJ1-5, with D possibly TRBD1 on 5 matching bases. V gave up 5 bases and J gave up 7 bases, with 18 bases separating them. Germline loops: CDR1 SGHVS, CDR2 FQNEAQ. This CDR3 is built from 15 residues. The CDR3 DNA reads as TGTGCCAGCAGCCAGGACACCTTTAAAGGCCAGCCCCAGCATTTT. Translated, it gives CASSQDTFKGQPQHF.

The CDR3, as DNA: TGTGCCAGCAGTAGCGGGACGCGACAAGAGACCCAGTACTTC. This encodes CASSSGTRQETQYF. The chain has TRBV27 and TRBJ2-5; 7 bases are shared with TRBD2. This CDR3 comprises 14 residues. CDR1 is MNHEY, CDR2 SMNVEV, per germline (reference sequence). V lost 5 bases and J lost 2; bases outside the gene matches: 5.

This chain uses TRBV18 with TRBJ2-3; D is unresolved. CDR3 length: 13 amino acids. V was pared by 3 bases and J by 5 bases, with 9 bases between. The V gene's germline CDR1 is KGHSH and CDR2 LQKENI. The CDR3 DNA sequence: TGTGCCAGCTCACCCTTTTCGGGAGATACGCAGTATTTT. Protein: CASSPFSGDTQYF.

CDR3 in DNA: TGTGCCAGCAGTGTAGGGGTAGGCAATCAGCCCCAGCATTTT. Amino acids: CASSVGVGNQPQHF. V and J are TRBV25-1 and TRBJ1-5, with a weak D call TRBD1 (5 bases). The V gene's germline CDR1 is MGHDK and CDR2 SYGVNS. The CDR3 has 14 amino acids. V was cut by 4 bases and J by 2 bases, with 9 bases left in between. The full variable domain, in which reference TRBV25-1 and TRBJ1-5 provide the parts outside the CDR3, is EADIYQTPRYLVIGTGKKITLECSQTMGHDKMYWYQQDPGMELHLIHYSYGVNSTEKGDLSSESTVSRIRTEHFPLTLESARPSHTSQYLCASSVGVGNQPQHFGDGTRLSIL.

J is TRBJ2-3 and V is TRBV18, with 8 bases aligning to TRBD1. Germline V gene data show CDR1 as KGHSH and CDR2 as LQKENI. The CDR3 sequence is 16 residues long. V lost 3 bases to trimming and J lost 3 bases; unmatched junction nucleotides: 8. Here the CDR3 DNA reads TGTGCCAGCTCACCTGGGCAGGGGGCAGAGACAGATACGCAGTATTTT. Translated, it gives CASSPGQGAETDTQYF.

This clone came up once. The chain joins TRBV28 to TRBJ2-7; TRBD1 matches at 8 bases. V dropped 9 bases and J dropped 4; count of bases not matched to a gene: 11. The germline V gene has CDR1 MDHEN and CDR2 SYDVKM. CDR3 size: 14 residues. CDR3 amino acids: CASRPTGGSYEQYF. The CDR3 region has the DNA TGTGCCAGTAGACCCACAGGGGGATCGTACGAGCAGTACTTC.

This chain joins TRBV6-5 and TRBJ2-2; possible D gene TRBD1, 5 bases. The CDR3 length is 14 residues. Germline lookup yields CDR1 MNHEY and CDR2 SVGAGI. Deletions cut 8 bases from V and 7 bases from J, with 17 bases between. CDR3 in amino acids: CASVESSQGGELFF. CDR3 nucleotides: TGTGCCAGCGTGGAGAGTAGTCAGGGCGGGGAGCTGTTTTTT.

The chain carries TRBV13 and TRBJ2-1, with 10 bases matching TRBD2. Germline values: CDR1 PRHDT, CDR2 FYEKMQ (reference sequence). The CDR3 is 17 residues long. After removal of 3 bases from V and 15 bases from J, the junction contained 20 bases not matched to a gene. Here the CDR3 reads CASSFPPSGGAGFELFF. The DNA of the CDR3 is TGTGCCAGCAGCTTCCCTCCGAGCGGGGGGGCGGGTTTCGAACTGTTCTTC.

A single count supports this clone. CDR3 protein: CSAMGWGTQYF. CDR3 DNA: TGCAGTGCTATGGGGTGGGGGACCCAGTACTTC. This chain uses TRBV20-1 with TRBJ2-5, with unresolved D. This CDR3 comprises 11 residues. Trimming left V 4 bases short and J 7 bases short, with 10 bases between. Germline CDR1 is DFQATT and CDR2 is SNEGSKA (reference sequence).

This clone was detected only a few times. The V gene is TRBV4-1, the J gene TRBJ1-5; 8 positions agree with TRBD1. The V and J ends lost 0 bases and 7 bases, in that order; junction bases with no gene match: 8. This CDR3 has 16 residues. Germline V gene data show CDR1 as MGHRA and CDR2 as YSYEKL. The CDR3, as DNA: TGCGCCAGCAGCCAAGACACCCCACAGGGGGGGCAGCCCCAGCATTTT. This encodes CASSQDTPQGGQPQHF.

The V gene is TRBV28, the J gene TRBJ2-7, with a weak D call TRBD1 (6 bases). Germline V CDR1 and CDR2: MDHEN, SYDVKM. This CDR3 region has 16 residues. V was shortened by 2 bases and J by 0 bases, with 14 bases between the two germline ends. This CDR3 reads CASSLPSTGPSYEQYF. CDR3 coding DNA: TGTGCCAGCAGTTTACCCTCGACAGGTCCCTCCTACGAGCAGTACTTC.